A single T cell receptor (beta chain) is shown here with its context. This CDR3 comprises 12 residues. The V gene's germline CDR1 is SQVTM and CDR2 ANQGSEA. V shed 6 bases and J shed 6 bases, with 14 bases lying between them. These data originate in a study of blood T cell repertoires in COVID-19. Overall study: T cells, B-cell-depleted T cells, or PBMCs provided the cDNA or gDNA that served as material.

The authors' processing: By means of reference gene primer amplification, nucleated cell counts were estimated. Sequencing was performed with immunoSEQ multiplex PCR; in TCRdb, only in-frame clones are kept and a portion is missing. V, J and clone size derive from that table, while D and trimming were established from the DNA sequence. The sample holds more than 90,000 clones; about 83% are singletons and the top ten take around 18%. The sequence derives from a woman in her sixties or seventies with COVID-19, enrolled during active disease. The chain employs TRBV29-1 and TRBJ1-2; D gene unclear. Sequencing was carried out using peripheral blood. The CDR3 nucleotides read TGCAGCGTCCTGTTCCGAAGCGATGGCTACACCTTC. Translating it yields CSVLFRSDGYTF.